Only one count was recorded for the clone carrying this T cell receptor beta chain. This sample stems from a study of cytomegalovirus exposure and HLA in healthy donors. Between the trimmed V and J ends, which lost 4 bases and 1 base, there was a span of 12 bases. Germline values: CDR1 LGHNA, CDR2 YNFKEQ. There are 15 residues in the CDR3. PCR amplification relied on 60 Vbeta primers (plus 13 Jbeta primers). Clones were sequenced by immunoSEQ multiplex PCR, and TCRdb holds only the in-frame ones, with some missing. The sample has about 140,000 clones, about 80% seen once. This sequence was found in a woman between 35 and 50 years old in good health and CMV-seronegative. V and J are TRBV4-2 and TRBJ2-3, with unresolved D. Sample: PBMCs. The CDR3 DNA reads as TGTGCCAGCAGCCTAGCCCTGCCTGGCACAGATACGCAGTATTTT. Translating gives CASSLALPGTDTQYF.